This T cell receptor (beta chain) was profiled in a study of cytomegalovirus exposure and HLA in healthy donors. General study results and limits: According to the study, roughly 160 TCR beta chains were cytomegalovirus-associated.

V was pared by 4 bases and J by 1 base, with 16 bases between. CDR1 and CDR2 from the germline V gene are MNHEY and SVGAGI. The CDR3 runs 16 residues. From the roughly 120-subject validation cohort, which was separate from the roughly 690-subject first cohort, the donors were drawn. Some clones are missing from TCRdb's copy, which holds only in-frame ones; the method was immunoSEQ multiplex PCR. The data show 100,000 to 150,000 clones, 80% to 90% seen once. To note about this clone: The antigen remains unidentified.

The clonotype originates from a woman aged 18-30 years in good health and CMV-seronegative. The sequencing sample was made of PBMCs. The chain employs TRBV6-5 and TRBJ1-1; D is unclear. Here the CDR3 reads CASSLVRSAGNTEAFF. The CDR3 coding sequence is TGTGCCAGCAGTTTAGTGAGGTCGGCGGGGAACACTGAAGCTTTCTTT.